This is a list of T cell receptor beta chains from one sample in a study of PD-1 blockade in classical Hodgkin lymphoma. Measured with immunoSEQ multiplex PCR; TCRdb has only the in-frame clones, and not every one. The data hold tens of thousands of clones, with around 90% observed a single time. The sample was CD4+ T cells from blood, taken before the fourth cycle of nivolumab. The receptor set was obtained from a human donor with classical Hodgkin lymphoma. Each CDR3 is given with its conserved first and last residue. The order of the fields is clone size, J gene, D gene, V gene, CDR3 protein, CDR3 DNA. D genes are given only for firm matches. Clone sizes are given selectively: once, few, many, or a class where the clone is expanded.

-	TRBJ2-3	-	TRBV6-5	CATRTGGTDTQYF	TGTGCCACCAGGACTGGGGGCACAGATACGCAGTATTTT
-	TRBJ2-7	-	TRBV5-1	CASSGQGGGYEQYF	TGCGCCAGCAGCGGGCAGGGTGGCGGCTACGAGCAGTACTTC
-	TRBJ2-7	-	TRBV2	CASKGSYEQYF	TGTGCCAGCAAAGGTTCGTACGAGCAGTACTTC
-	TRBJ2-5	TRBD2	TRBV18	CASSRTSGQETQYF	TGTGCCAGCTCACGTACTAGCGGGCAAGAGACCCAGTACTTC
-	TRBJ1-2	-	TRBV30	CAWSGYGYTF	TGTGCCTGGAGTGGCTATGGCTACACCTTC
-	TRBJ2-5	-	TRBV25-1	CASSGLAGATQYF	TGTGCCAGCAGTGGGCTAGCCGGGGCGACCCAGTACTTC
-	TRBJ1-5	-	TRBV6-5	CASRDPGQPQHF	TGTGCCAGCAGGGATCCTGGGCAGCCCCAGCATTTT
few	TRBJ2-7	-	TRBV10-1	CASSDSLIPYEQYF	TGCGCCAGCAGTGACAGCCTGATACCCTACGAGCAGTACTTC
-	TRBJ2-1	TRBD1	TRBV7-2	CASRKDRGDHNEQFF	TGTGCCAGCAGAAAGGACAGGGGGGACCACAATGAGCAGTTCTTC
-	TRBJ2-4	-	TRBV2	CASRVTFAKNIQYF	TGTGCCAGCAGGGTTACTTTCGCCAAAAACATTCAGTACTTC
-	TRBJ2-1	TRBD2	TRBV6-1	CASSWTSGNEQFF	TGTGCCAGCAGTTGGACTAGCGGCAATGAGCAGTTCTTC
-	TRBJ2-1	TRBD2	TRBV4-1	CASSQDRSGSRNEQFF	TGCGCCAGCAGCCAAGATCGTAGCGGGAGTAGGAATGAGCAGTTCTTC
-	TRBJ1-1	-	TRBV4-1	CASSQEMGTEAFF	TGCGCCAGCAGCCAAGAAATGGGGACTGAAGCTTTCTTT
-	TRBJ2-1	-	TRBV20-1	CSAFHNNEQFF	TGCAGTGCTTTTCATAACAATGAGCAGTTCTTC
-	TRBJ1-1	-	TRBV5-1	CASTLRAGDMNTEAFF	TGCGCCAGCACCTTACGGGCAGGGGATATGAACACTGAAGCTTTCTTT
-	TRBJ1-5	-	TRBV6-1	CASSEAWGWPQHF	TGTGCCAGCAGTGAAGCGTGGGGATGGCCCCAGCATTTT
-	TRBJ1-2	-	TRBV11-1	CASSLRRSGDYGYTF	TGTGCCAGCAGCTTACGAAGGTCGGGGGACTATGGCTACACCTTC
few	TRBJ2-5	-	TRBV6-5	CASSAERAGETQYF	TGTGCCAGCAGTGCGGAGAGGGCGGGGGAGACCCAGTACTTC
-	TRBJ2-5	-	TRBV2	CASSELRHQETQYF	TGTGCCAGCAGTGAATTGAGGCACCAAGAGACCCAGTACTTC
-	TRBJ1-2	-	TRBV6-5	CASSYSQGYYGYTF	TGTGCCAGCAGTTACTCACAGGGCTACTATGGCTACACCTTC
once	TRBJ2-7	-	TRBV29-1	CSVAGFGAHPYEQYF	TGCAGCGTTGCAGGATTCGGGGCCCACCCCTACGAGCAGTACTTC
-	TRBJ2-1	TRBD2	TRBV11-1	CASRGTSGSDREQFF	TGTGCCAGCAGAGGTACTAGCGGGAGCGATCGTGAGCAGTTCTTC
-	TRBJ1-2	TRBD1	TRBV19	CASSPGGGHSYGYTF	TGTGCCAGTAGTCCAGGGGGGGGACACTCCTATGGCTACACCTTC
-	TRBJ1-1	TRBD1	TRBV25-1	CASREGAGTEAFF	TGTGCCAGCAGGGAGGGGGCAGGCACTGAAGCTTTCTTT
-	TRBJ1-5	TRBD1	TRBV28	CASRHRGGNQPQHF	TGTGCCAGCAGGCACAGGGGAGGCAATCAGCCCCAGCATTTT
-	TRBJ1-1	-	TRBV2	CASSWESNTEAFF	TGTGCCAGCAGCTGGGAGTCGAACACTGAAGCTTTCTTT